This T cell receptor beta chain originates from a study of tumor-infiltrating lymphocytes in oesophageal squamous cell carcinoma. This CDR3 spans 16 amino acids. Trimming cost V 0 bases and J 3 bases; bases outside gene matches: 4. From germline, CDR1 is SGHTA and CDR2 FQGTGA. This clonotype was detected many times. MiXCR was run by TCRdb on the PCR reads, yielding one entry per CDR3 protein. The data hold over 15,000 distinct CDR3 sequences, with around half observed a single time. The V gene is TRBV7-3, the J gene TRBJ2-1; 8 bases agree with TRBD2. This TCR came from a female donor with esophageal squamous cell carcinoma. Sequencing input: esophageal tumor tissue. As DNA, the CDR3 is TGTGCCAGCAGCTTAACGTGGCTAGCGGGCTACAATGAGCAGTTCTTC. As protein: CASSLTWLAGYNEQFF. The whole variable domain, remainder taken from reference TRBV7-3 and TRBJ2-1, is GAGVSQTPSNKVTEKGKYVELRCDPISGHTALYWYRQSLGQGPEFLIYFQGTGAADDSGLPNDRFFAVRPEGSVSTLKIQRTERGDSAVYLCASSLTWLAGYNEQFFGPGTRLTVL.